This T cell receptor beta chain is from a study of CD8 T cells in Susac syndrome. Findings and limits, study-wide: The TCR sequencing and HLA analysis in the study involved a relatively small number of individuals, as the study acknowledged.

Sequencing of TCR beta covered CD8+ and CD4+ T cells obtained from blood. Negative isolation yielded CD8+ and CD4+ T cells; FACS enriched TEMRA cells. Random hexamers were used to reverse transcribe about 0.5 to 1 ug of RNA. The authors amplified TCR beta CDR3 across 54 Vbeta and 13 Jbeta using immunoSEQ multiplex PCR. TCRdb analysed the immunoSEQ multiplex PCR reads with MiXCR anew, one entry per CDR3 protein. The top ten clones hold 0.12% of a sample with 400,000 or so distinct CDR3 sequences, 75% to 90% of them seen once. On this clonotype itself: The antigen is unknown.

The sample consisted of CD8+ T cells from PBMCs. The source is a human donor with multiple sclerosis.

The CDR3: CASSNPGQGATGELFF. CDR3 DNA sequence: TGTGCCAGCAGCAACCCGGGACAGGGGGCGACCGGGGAGCTGTTTTTT. This chain uses TRBV11-2 with TRBJ2-2; 12 bases line up with TRBD1. Trimming took 5 bases from V and 5 from J; bases not matched to a gene: 6. The CDR3 contains 16 residues. Per germline, CDR1 SGHAT and CDR2 FQNNGV.